Following are 17 T cell receptor beta chains from one sample sequenced in a study of blood T cell repertoires in COVID-19. Sequenced by immunoSEQ multiplex PCR; TCRdb stores in-frame clones only, minus some. The sample lists about 320,000 clones, approximately 88% occurring once. Sample: PBMCs or T cells enriched from blood (not recorded which). The source of these receptors is a man aged 55 to 69 who had recovered from COVID-19.

This chain connects TRBV6-6 to TRBJ2-7; 8 bases map to TRBD2. Germline trimming cut 2 bases from V and 3 bases from J; bases unmatched to any gene: 6. The CDR3 runs to 15 residues. Germline V gene sequence: CDR1 MNHNY, CDR2 SVGAGI (reference sequence). The CDR3 is CASSYRAGEGYEQYF. CDR3 sequence (DNA): TGTGCCAGCAGTTACCGAGCGGGAGAGGGCTACGAGCAGTACTTC.

This chain uses TRBV28 with TRBJ1-5; D unresolved. The CDR3 runs 13 residues. Trimming removed 8 bases from V and 1 base from J, with 9 bases in between. CDR1 MDHEN and CDR2 SYDVKM come from the germline V gene. CDR3 DNA: TGTGCCAGCTCCTTGTCCAGCAATCAGCCCCAGCATTTT. It codes for CASSLSSNQPQHF.

This chain joins TRBV28 and TRBJ1-6, with no clear D. V was shortened by 6 bases and J by 8 bases, with 17 bases between the two germline ends. This CDR3 comprises 15 residues. Germline-derived CDR1 and CDR2 are MDHEN and SYDVKM. CDR3 loop: CASSLDRARDSPLHF. The DNA for the CDR3 is TGTGCCAGCAGCCTGGATAGGGCGCGGGATTCACCCCTCCACTTT.

This clone occurred a few times. This chain uses TRBV19 with TRBJ1-5; 7 bases line up with TRBD1. Trimming removed 6 bases from V and 1 base from J; junction bases left unmatched: 3. This CDR3 has 14 amino acids. The germline gives CDR1 LNHDA, CDR2 SQIVND (reference sequence). The CDR3 region is CASSGRGSNQPQHF. CDR3 nucleotides: TGTGCCAGTAGCGGCAGGGGGAGCAATCAGCCCCAGCATTTT.

A word on this clone: This CDR3 is also generated by other DNA sequences in the sample. J is TRBJ1-5 and V is TRBV28; D gene unclear. The CDR3 spans 12 residues. V was trimmed by 1 base and J by 6 bases, leaving 4 bases between them. Germline V gene data show CDR1 as MDHEN and CDR2 as SYDVKM. This chain's CDR3 is CASSLLSQPQHF. For the CDR3, the DNA is TGTGCCAGCAGTTTATTATCTCAGCCCCAGCATTTT.

The rearrangement uses TRBV11-3 and TRBJ2-7, with TRBD2 matching 8 bases. Germline-derived CDR1 and CDR2 are SGHNT and YENEEA. There are 13 residues in the CDR3. J gave up 6 bases and V 5 bases, and 6 bases lay outside the gene matches. The CDR3 DNA follows: TGTGCCAGCAGCCTTACGGGGGGGGTCGAGCAGTACTTC. This translates into CASSLTGGVEQYF.

This clone was counted a few times. The rearrangement links TRBV11-3 to TRBJ1-1, with D possibly matching TRBD1 (5 bases). The germline V gene encodes CDR1 SGHNT and CDR2 YENEEA. V was pared by 4 bases and J by 1 base, with 7 bases between. The CDR3 runs 13 residues. The CDR3 spells CASSSQGNTEAFF. CDR3 coding DNA: TGTGCCAGCAGCTCCCAGGGGAACACTGAAGCTTTCTTT.

This chain links TRBV4-1 with TRBJ2-5, with TRBD1 matching 9 bases. The CDR3 extends over 15 amino acids. J lost 2 bases, V lost 3 bases, and 4 bases had no gene match. Germline loops: CDR1 MGHRA, CDR2 YSYEKL. CDR3 DNA: TGCGCCAGCAGCCATGGGGACAGGGATCAAGAGACCCAGTACTTC. Amino acid sequence: CASSHGDRDQETQYF.

The rearrangement links TRBV7-3 to TRBJ2-2; D perhaps matches TRBD2 (5 bases). CDR1 is SGHTA and CDR2 is FQGTGA in the germline V gene. The CDR3 contains 16 residues. Deletions cut 2 bases from V and 2 bases from J, with 12 bases between. CDR3: CASSLGRRVNTGELFF. CDR3 bases: TGTGCCAGCAGCTTAGGGCGGCGGGTCAACACCGGGGAGCTGTTTTTT.

The chain couples TRBV10-1 to TRBJ2-1; D gene uncertain. Germline V lookup: CDR1 WNHNN, CDR2 SYGVQD (reference sequence). The length of the CDR3 is 14 residues. Trimming shortened V by 7 bases and J by 10 bases, and 20 bases separated the two germline ends. The CDR3 reads CASIPLGGSQEQFF. Written as DNA, the CDR3 is TGCGCCAGCATCCCATTGGGTGGTTCACAGGAGCAGTTCTTC.

The chain is built from TRBV24-1 and TRBJ2-1, with 7 nucleotides matching TRBD2. Germline-derived CDR1 and CDR2 are KGHDR and SFDVKD. The trim removed 4 bases at V and 4 bases at J, leaving 9 bases unmatched. This CDR3 region has 16 residues. The DNA for the CDR3 is TGTGCCACCAGTGACTCCCGCTTGGGGGGGTACAATGAGCAGTTCTTC. It is translated as CATSDSRLGGYNEQFF.

With regard to this clone: Other nucleotide sequences from this sample produce the same CDR3. The V and J genes are TRBV29-1 and TRBJ2-3; TRBD2 matches at 14 bases. The V segment lost 5 bases and the J segment 1 base; nucleotides outside the gene matches: 8. CDR3 length: 17 amino acids. Germline V lookup: CDR1 SQVTM, CDR2 ANQGSEA. The CDR3 DNA is TGCAGCGTTACCGGGACTAGCGGGAGAGGTGGCACAGATACGCAGTATTTT. Translating it yields CSVTGTSGRGGTDTQYF.

This chain joins TRBV4-2 and TRBJ2-1; possible D gene TRBD2, 5 bases. Looked up from germline, CDR1 is LGHNA and CDR2 is YNFKEQ. V was trimmed by 2 bases and J by 10 bases, leaving 12 bases between them. This CDR3 has 13 residues. Written as DNA, the CDR3 is TGTGCCAGCAGCCAACTAGCCTCCCGCGAGCAGTTCTTC. It translates to CASSQLASREQFF.

This clone was seen just once. This chain joins TRBV6-5 and TRBJ2-1; D may be TRBD2 (5 bases). Germline V gives CDR1 MNHEY, CDR2 SVGAGI. The CDR3 is made up of 15 amino acids. V dropped 6 bases and J dropped 7 bases, with 19 bases sitting between them. CDR3 amino acids: CASRRSGLPLNEQFF. In nucleotides, the CDR3 is TGTGCCAGCAGACGGAGCGGCCTCCCCTTAAATGAGCAGTTCTTC.

This chain connects TRBV12-5 to TRBJ2-5, with 10 bases identical to TRBD1. This CDR3 region has 18 residues. The junction had 14 bases not matched to a gene; V was cut back by 3 bases and J by 4 bases. CDR1 is LGHNT and CDR2 is FRNRAP in the germline V gene. DNA for the CDR3: TGTGCTAGTGGTTTTTTGTCTTCCCGGGACAGGGGTGCAGAGACCCAGTACTTC. Translating gives CASGFLSSRDRGAETQYF.

V and J are TRBV5-1 and TRBJ2-1, with 7 bases lining up with TRBD2. Trimming cost V 4 bases and J 8 bases; bases outside gene matches: 9. The CDR3 extends over 14 amino acids. In germline, CDR1 is SGHRS, CDR2 YFSETQ. The chain's CDR3 is CASSMGRGSDEQFF. Written as DNA, the CDR3 is TGCGCCAGCAGCATGGGTCGCGGGAGTGATGAGCAGTTCTTC.

The chain joins TRBV6-5 to TRBJ2-1; the D gene is possibly TRBD1 (6 bases). The length of the CDR3 is 15 residues. Trimming shortened V by 5 bases and J by 3 bases, and 14 bases separated the two germline ends. Per germline, CDR1 MNHEY and CDR2 SVGAGI. The CDR3 DNA is TGTGCCAGCAGTCGAAACAGGGCAGACTACAATGAGCAGTTCTTC. Its translation is CASSRNRADYNEQFF.